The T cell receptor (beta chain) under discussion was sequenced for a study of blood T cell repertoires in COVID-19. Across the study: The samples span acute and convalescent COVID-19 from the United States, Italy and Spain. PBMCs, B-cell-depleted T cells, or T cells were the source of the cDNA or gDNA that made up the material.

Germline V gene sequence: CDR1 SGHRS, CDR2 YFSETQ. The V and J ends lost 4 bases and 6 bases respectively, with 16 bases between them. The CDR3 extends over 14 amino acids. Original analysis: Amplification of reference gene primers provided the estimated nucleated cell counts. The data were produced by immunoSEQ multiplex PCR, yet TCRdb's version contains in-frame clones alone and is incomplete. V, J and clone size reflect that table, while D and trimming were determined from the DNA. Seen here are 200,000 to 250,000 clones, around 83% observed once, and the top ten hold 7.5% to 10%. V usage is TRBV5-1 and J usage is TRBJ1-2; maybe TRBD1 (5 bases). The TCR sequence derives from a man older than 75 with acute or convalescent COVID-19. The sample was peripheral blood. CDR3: CASSPQGGAHGYTF. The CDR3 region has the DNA TGCGCCAGCAGCCCCCAGGGAGGGGCGCATGGCTACACCTTC.